This TCR beta chain originates from a study of shared clonotypes between healthy human individuals. The method was immunoSEQ multiplex PCR; TCRdb's version includes in-frame clones alone and lacks a portion of them. The sample yields a few million clones, about 92% seen once. Study-wide findings and caveats: A generally larger estimated richness was seen in naive subsets than in memory subsets.

Concerning this clone itself: Antigen specificity is unknown.

Adults of Caucasian background living in Nashville, Tennessee made up all donors. CD4+ cells underwent separation, giving CD45RA+ naive and CD45RA-negative memory subsets. CDR3 length equals 17 residues. The specimen sequenced was naive CD4+ T cells sorted from blood. Subset in this sample: CD45RA+ positively selected. This rearrangement joins TRBV21-1 to TRBJ2-1; no DNA check was done on the table's D call, TRBD2. TRBV21-1 is a known pseudogene. The receptor's source is a man younger than 35 in good health. CDR3 DNA: TGTGCCAGCAGCTCGGACCGACTAGCGGGAGATAGGGGTGAGCAGTTCTTC. This codes for CASSSDRLAGDRGEQFF.